The 2 T cell receptor beta chains in this list originate from one sample, sequenced in a study of blood T cell repertoires in COVID-19. Some clones are missing from TCRdb's copy, which holds only in-frame ones; the method was immunoSEQ multiplex PCR. The sample includes about 260,000 clones, 88% of them seen just once. The specimen sequenced was PBMCs or T cells enriched from blood (not recorded which). Receptors originate from a woman in her thirties or forties who had been exposed to COVID-19.

J is TRBJ1-1 and V is TRBV6-5; D possibly corresponds to TRBD1 (5 bases). The germline CDR1 and CDR2 sequences are MNHEY and SVGAGI. The V and J ends lost 10 bases and 0 bases respectively, with 9 bases between them. The CDR3 extends over 12 amino acids. CDR3 loop: CATDSMNTEAFF. As DNA, the CDR3 is TGTGCCACCGACAGCATGAACACTGAAGCTTTCTTT.

The genes are TRBV9 and TRBJ1-1; 8 bases map to TRBD1. The junction had 8 bases not matched to a gene; V was cut back by 3 bases and J by 4 bases. The CDR3 has 15 residues. The germline CDR1 and CDR2 sequences are SGDLS and YYNGEE. The CDR3: CASSAWTGTGTEAFF. CDR3 DNA: TGTGCCAGCAGCGCCTGGACAGGGACCGGCACTGAAGCTTTCTTT.